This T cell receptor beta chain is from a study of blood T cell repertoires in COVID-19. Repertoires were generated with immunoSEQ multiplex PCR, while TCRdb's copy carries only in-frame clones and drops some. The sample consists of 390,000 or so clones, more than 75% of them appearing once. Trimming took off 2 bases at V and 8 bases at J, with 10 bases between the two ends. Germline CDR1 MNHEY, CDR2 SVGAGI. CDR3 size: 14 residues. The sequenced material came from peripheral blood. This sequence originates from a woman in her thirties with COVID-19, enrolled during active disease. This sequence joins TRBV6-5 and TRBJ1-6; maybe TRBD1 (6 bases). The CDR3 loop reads CASSYGGGDSPLHF. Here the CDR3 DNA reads TGTGCCAGCAGTTACGGAGGGGGGGATTCACCCCTCCACTTT.